The 3 T cell receptor beta chains listed next were all sequenced from one sample in a study of shared T cell receptors in the human thymus. Here immunoSEQ multiplex PCR was the method, and the copy in TCRdb shows in-frame clones only, minus some. The sample holds about 660,000 clones, over 75% seen once. Separately, the same data were catalogued under a study of human thymus T cells.

Material for sequencing was thymocytes. These receptors all stem from a boy in the first two years of life with a congenital heart defect.

V and J are TRBV10-1 and TRBJ2-7; a weak D match, TRBD2 (6 bases). This CDR3 has 14 residues. V was clipped by 10 bases and J by 5 bases, with 21 bases between them. Per the germline V gene, CDR1 is WNHNN and CDR2 is SYGVQD (reference sequence). Here the CDR3 DNA reads TGCGCCACTTCTATTGCCGGGAGTCTCCACGAGCAGTACTTC. Protein sequence: CATSIAGSLHEQYF.

The chain links TRBV29-1 to TRBJ2-1; TRBD2 matches at 13 bases. This CDR3 has 20 residues. V was pared by 6 bases and J by 0 bases, with 17 bases of the junction left unmatched. CDR1 and CDR2 from the germline V gene are SQVTM and ANQGSEA. The CDR3 loop is CSVALQTGRTSGSSYNEQFF. CDR3 sequence (DNA): TGCAGCGTCGCCCTCCAAACAGGGCGGACTAGCGGGAGCTCCTACAATGAGCAGTTCTTC.

The sample holds a few counts of this clone. This rearrangement joins TRBV7-6 to TRBJ1-1; 7 bases map to TRBD1. CDR1 SGHVS and CDR2 FNYEAQ come from the germline V gene. The CDR3 is made up of 14 amino acids. V lost 5 bases to trimming and J lost 3 bases; unmatched junction nucleotides: 6. As DNA, the CDR3 is TGTGCCAGCAGCCCGCAGGGGGTGGACACTGAAGCTTTCTTT. Its translation: CASSPQGVDTEAFF.